A single sample gave rise to the 2 T cell receptor beta chains below, sequenced in a study of blood T cell repertoires in COVID-19 (TCRdb year 2020). Libraries were made using the immunoSEQ multiplex PCR assay. TCRdb carries this immuneACCESS record with in-frame sequences only. Its versions omit some clonotypes, under half of them owing to an unresolved V gene in the studies checked, with the rest unexplained. The sample yields over 250,000 clones; about 89% were counted once. Over 4% of the sample is taken by the ten largest. What was sequenced was PBMCs or T cells enriched from blood (not recorded which). These receptors were collected from a woman aged 25 to 39 who had recovered from COVID-19.

V is TRBV10-3 and J is TRBJ1-2, with 8 bases matching TRBD1. The CDR3 is 15 residues long. V shed 6 bases, J shed 6 bases, and the junction held 12 bases outside the gene matches. Germline CDR1 reads ENHRY; CDR2 reads SYGVKD. Here the CDR3 DNA reads TGTGCCATCAGCCCAGACAGGGGACCTAGGGATGGCTACACCTTC. This codes for CAISPDRGPRDGYTF.

The rearrangement links TRBV7-2 to TRBJ2-7; D is possibly TRBD1 (5 bases). There are 15 residues in the CDR3. Germline V gene data show CDR1 as SGHTA and CDR2 as FQGNSA. The V end lost 4 bases, the J end lost 9 bases, and 22 bases lay between the germline ends. The CDR3 bases are TGTGCCAGCAGCTCCCCCCCTGCGACAGACGGCCGGCAGTACTTC. Protein sequence: CASSSPPATDGRQYF.